In its sample, the clone carrying this T cell receptor beta chain was seen a few times. What it binds is unknown. This entry comes from a study of early T cells in non-severe SARS-CoV-2 infection. Study-wide context: Investigators sequenced bulk RNA drawn from unsorted whole blood, and chains remained unpaired. General study points: Matches to VDJdb favored anti-spike CD8 responses and missed private and CD4 specificities.

Looked up from germline, CDR1 is DFQATT and CDR2 is SNEGSKA (reference sequence). V was clipped by 6 bases and J by 4 bases, with 10 bases between them. The CDR3 totals 12 residues. Separate cDNA molecules each had unique molecular identifiers attached to them. TCRdb used MiXCR to reprocess the 5' RACE reads, holding one entry per CDR3 protein. The table records under 50,000 distinct CDR3 sequences, 23% of them present only once. This rearrangement joins TRBV20-1 to TRBJ1-3; D unclear. This clonotype originated in an adult who was a healthcare worker with PCR-confirmed SARS-CoV-2 infection or an uninfected control (not recorded which). Source: whole blood, taken at baseline. The CDR3, as DNA: TGCAGTGCCAAGACCGTGGGAAACACCATATATTTT. Translating gives CSAKTVGNTIYF.